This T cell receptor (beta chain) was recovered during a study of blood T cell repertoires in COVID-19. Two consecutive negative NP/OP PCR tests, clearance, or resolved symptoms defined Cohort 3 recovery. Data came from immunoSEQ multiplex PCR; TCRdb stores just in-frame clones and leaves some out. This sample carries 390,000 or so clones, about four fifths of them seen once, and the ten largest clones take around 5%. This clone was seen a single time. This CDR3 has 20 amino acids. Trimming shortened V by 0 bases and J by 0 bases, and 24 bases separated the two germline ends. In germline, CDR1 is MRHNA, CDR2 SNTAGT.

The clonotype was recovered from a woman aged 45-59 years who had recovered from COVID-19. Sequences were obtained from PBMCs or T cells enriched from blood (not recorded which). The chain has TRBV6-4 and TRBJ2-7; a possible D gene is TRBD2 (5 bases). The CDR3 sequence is CASSDSKERTPAEASYEQYF. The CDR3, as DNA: TGTGCCAGCAGTGACTCGAAGGAGCGGACCCCGGCGGAGGCCTCCTACGAGCAGTACTTC.